These 27 T cell receptor beta chains were all obtained from the same sample, sequenced in a study of blood T cell repertoires in COVID-19 (dated by TCRdb to the early 2020s). Library method: the immunoSEQ multiplex PCR assay. This is the immuneACCESS table as TCRdb keeps it, with only in-frame sequences that have V and J called. A part of the clones is gone; compared with another copy, unresolved V genes explain less than half, and the rest is unexplained. The table for this sample lists approximately 140,000 clones; approximately 83% of them were counted only once. Jointly, the top ten make up approximately 8% of the sample. Sequencing input: peripheral blood. These receptors were obtained from a woman aged 60-75 years with COVID-19, enrolled during active disease.

The gene calls are TRBV3-1 (or the pseudogene TRBV3-2) and TRBJ2-3, with 9 bases aligning to TRBD2. V dropped 4 bases and J dropped 6; count of bases not matched to a gene: 8. Looked up from germline, CDR1 is LGHDT and CDR2 is YNNKEL (reference sequence). The CDR3 runs to 15 residues. CDR3 amino acids: CASSPIPSGADTQYF. CDR3 sequence (DNA): TGTGCCAGCAGCCCCATCCCTAGCGGGGCGGATACGCAGTATTTT.

This clone was seen only a few times. The CDR3 region is CATSGQESNQPQHF. The CDR3, as DNA: TGTGCCACCAGTGGACAGGAGAGCAATCAGCCCCAGCATTTT. The chain joins TRBV24-1 to TRBJ1-5, with D tentatively TRBD1 (6 bases). CDR3 length: 14 residues. V gave up 5 bases and J gave up 1 base, with 8 bases separating them. Germline values: CDR1 KGHDR, CDR2 SFDVKD.

This chain links TRBV10-1 with TRBJ1-1; D uncertain. This CDR3 is built from 12 residues. Germline-derived CDR1 and CDR2 are WNHNN and SYGVQD (reference sequence). The V end was cut by 6 bases, the J end by 6 bases, with 11 bases between. CDR3 protein: CASSKVGPEAFF. CDR3 sequence (DNA): TGCGCCAGCAGCAAAGTTGGGCCTGAAGCTTTCTTT.

The gene calls are TRBV18 and TRBJ2-3; 10 bases are shared with TRBD1. J gave up 4 bases and V 4 bases, and 5 bases lay outside the gene matches. Germline V gene sequence: CDR1 KGHSH, CDR2 LQKENI. The CDR3 covers 15 residues. CDR3 DNA: TGTGCCAGCTCACGAGGGACAGGGGCGGCAGATACGCAGTATTTT. Translated, it gives CASSRGTGAADTQYF.

This clone has a handful of counts. V gene TRBV7-2 combines with J gene TRBJ1-2; TRBD1 matches 7 bases. Germline loops: CDR1 SGHTA, CDR2 FQGNSA. J lost 7 bases, V lost 1 base, and 9 bases had no gene match. This CDR3 is built from 15 residues. CDR3 nucleotides: TGTGCCAGCAGCTTAGATGGCAGGGGGTTTTCTGGCTACACCTTC. Translation: CASSLDGRGFSGYTF.

DNA of the CDR3: TGTGCCAGCAGCTTGGTGGGTAGCGGGGGGCCTTACACAGATACGCAGTATTTT. It translates to CASSLVGSGGPYTDTQYF. This rearrangement joins TRBV5-4 to TRBJ2-3, with TRBD2 matching 10 bases. Germline V lookup: CDR1 SGHNT, CDR2 YYREEE (reference sequence). CDR3 length: 18 residues. The J segment lost 2 bases and the V segment lost 0 bases, leaving 9 bases of the junction unmatched.

The CDR3 sequence is CASRGGLVTEAFF. In DNA form, the CDR3 reads TGTGCCTCCCGGGGGGGCCTGGTCACTGAAGCTTTCTTT. The chain is built from TRBV3-1 (or the pseudogene TRBV3-2) and TRBJ1-1; D may be TRBD1 (6 bases). CDR3 length: 13 amino acids. The germline CDR1 and CDR2 sequences are LGHDT and YNNKEL (reference sequence). The germline V and J ends were trimmed by 11 bases and 4 bases, with 17 bases remaining between them.

This clone showed up just once. V and J are TRBV5-6 and TRBJ1-4; D perhaps matches TRBD1 (6 bases). In germline, CDR1 is SGHDT, CDR2 YYEEEE. The V end lost 4 bases, the J end lost 6 bases, and 13 bases lay between the germline ends. The CDR3 spans 14 residues. CDR3 nucleotide sequence: TGTGCCAGCAGCACCCTAGGGGGGGATGAAAAACTGTTTTTT. Translation gives CASSTLGGDEKLFF.

The DNA of the CDR3 is TGTGCCAGCAGGGGGCACGTCAGCTCCTACGAGCAGTACTTC. This translates into CASRGHVSSYEQYF. This chain uses TRBV2 with TRBJ2-7, with a weak D call TRBD1 (5 bases). With 6 bases removed from V and 0 bases from J, the gap between germline ends came to 12 bases. The CDR3 loop spans 14 amino acids. CDR1 and CDR2 (germline): SNHLY, FYNNEI.

V is TRBV27 and J is TRBJ1-5; 7 bases fit TRBD1. V lost 4 bases and J lost 9; bases outside the gene matches: 15. CDR1 is MNHEY, CDR2 SMNVEV, per germline (reference sequence). The CDR3 totals 16 residues. The CDR3 nucleotides read TGTGCCAGCAGTTATTCAGCCGGGACAGCCTTCCTGCCCCAGCATTTT. Amino acid sequence: CASSYSAGTAFLPQHF.

With regard to this clone: This sample includes further DNA sequences coding for the same CDR3. The chain recombines TRBV4-1 with TRBJ2-7; no definite D call. Germline V CDR1 and CDR2: MGHRA, YSYEKL. This CDR3 is built from 13 residues. Trimming removed 1 base at V and 0 bases at J, with 4 bases between. Here the CDR3 reads CASSQGPSYEQYF. CDR3 DNA: TGCGCCAGCAGCCAAGGGCCCTCCTACGAGCAGTACTTC.

There are a few counts of this clone. V gene TRBV5-6 combines with J gene TRBJ1-2; 10 nucleotides align to TRBD1. Germline trimming cut 4 bases from V and 1 base from J; bases unmatched to any gene: 7. The CDR3 spans 16 residues. In germline, CDR1 is SGHDT, CDR2 YYEEEE. This CDR3 reads CASSPGQGIFNYGYTF. The CDR3 bases are TGTGCCAGCAGCCCGGGACAGGGGATTTTTAACTATGGCTACACCTTC.

The chain joins TRBV2 to TRBJ2-2; maybe TRBD2 (5 bases). The germline V gene encodes CDR1 SNHLY and CDR2 FYNNEI. The V and J ends lost 4 bases and 0 bases respectively, with 15 bases between them. The CDR3 is 17 residues long. CDR3 sequence: CASSAPLGRSNTGELFF. The CDR3 bases are TGTGCCAGCAGTGCTCCTCTGGGGAGATCGAACACCGGGGAGCTGTTTTTT.

This clone showed up just once. The chain employs TRBV5-1 and TRBJ1-6, with 10 bases lining up with TRBD1. The trim removed 5 bases at V and 9 bases at J, leaving 8 bases unmatched. The germline gives CDR1 SGHRS, CDR2 YFSETQ. The CDR3 covers 15 residues. CDR3: CASRFGTGEGSPLHF. For the CDR3, the DNA is TGCGCCAGCAGATTCGGGACAGGGGAAGGTTCACCCCTCCACTTT.

The V call is TRBV5-1, the J call TRBJ2-5; maybe TRBD2 (5 bases). The CDR3 loop spans 15 amino acids. From germline, CDR1 is SGHRS and CDR2 YFSETQ. Deletions cut 6 bases from V and 4 bases from J, with 19 bases between. The CDR3 loop is CASTPGTNRAETQYF. CDR3 sequence (DNA): TGCGCCAGCACTCCGGGAACAAACAGAGCAGAGACCCAGTACTTC. The full variable domain, rest sourced from reference TRBV5-1 and TRBJ2-5, is KAGVTQTPRYLIKTRGQQVTLSCSPISGHRSVSWYQQTPGQGLQFLFEYFSETQRNKGNFPGRFSGRQFSNSRSEMNVSTLELGDSALYLCASTPGTNRAETQYFGPGTRLLVL.

The V gene is TRBV7-6, the J gene TRBJ2-5, with 11 bases fitting TRBD1. The germline V gene encodes CDR1 SGHVS and CDR2 FNYEAQ. Losses at the gene ends were 4 bases for V and 7 bases for J; bases not matched to a gene: 11. The CDR3 loop spans 16 amino acids. CDR3 coding DNA: TGTGCCAGCAGCTCGAACCCCGGGACAGGGGGGGGGACCCAGTACTTC. Its protein product is CASSSNPGTGGGTQYF.

This clone was observed once. Other DNA variants within this sample encode the same CDR3. CDR3 bases: TGCGCCAGCAGCCTCGGGGTGAACACTGAAGCTTTCTTT. It encodes CASSLGVNTEAFF. The J gene is TRBJ1-1, the V gene TRBV5-1; D is unclear. Germline CDR1 is SGHRS and CDR2 is YFSETQ. V shed 4 bases and J shed 0 bases, with 7 bases lying between them. CDR3 length: 13 amino acids.

This chain connects TRBV28 to TRBJ1-5; a weak D match, TRBD1 (6 bases). The CDR3 spans 12 residues. V was clipped by 5 bases and J by 10 bases, with 12 bases between them. Germline assignment: CDR1 MDHEN and CDR2 SYDVKM. For the CDR3, the DNA is TGTGCCAGCAGTACAACCGGGACACCCCAGCATTTT. Its protein product is CASSTTGTPQHF.

The V and J genes are TRBV11-2 and TRBJ2-1; weak D call: TRBD1 (6 bases). Germline values: CDR1 SGHAT, CDR2 FQNNGV. This CDR3 comprises 15 residues. V was pared by 6 bases and J by 8 bases, with 20 bases between. The CDR3 DNA sequence: TGTGCCAGCAGGACCCCAGGTACAGGGCGCCATGAGCAGTTCTTC. It yields the protein CASRTPGTGRHEQFF.

DNA for the CDR3: TGTGCCAGCAGTTTTAACCCGGGGACTGAAGCTTTCTTT. This gives the protein CASSFNPGTEAFF. This chain uses TRBV12-3 or TRBV12-4 with TRBJ1-1; D is unresolved. The CDR3 is 13 residues long. The V and J ends lost 3 bases and 5 bases respectively, with 10 bases between them.

The chain recombines TRBV19 with TRBJ2-1; TRBD2 agrees at 9 bases. Germline V CDR1 and CDR2: LNHDA, SQIVND (reference sequence). There are 15 residues in the CDR3. V shed 5 bases, J shed 4 bases, and the junction held 6 bases outside the gene matches. CDR3 residues: CASSSSGEVYNEQFF. The CDR3 DNA reads as TGTGCCAGTAGTTCTAGCGGGGAGGTTTACAATGAGCAGTTCTTC.

This clone is a singleton in its sample. V gene TRBV2 combines with J gene TRBJ2-5; 7 positions agree with TRBD1. The ends lost 10 bases at V and 2 bases at J; junction bases unmatched: 4. The CDR3 is made up of 12 amino acids. Germline loops: CDR1 SNHLY, CDR2 FYNNEI. The CDR3 DNA sequence: TGTGCCACAGGGACAGAACAAGAGACCCAGTACTTC. This codes for CATGTEQETQYF.

The V gene is TRBV7-2, the J gene TRBJ1-4; D not resolved. Trimming pared 1 base from V and 8 bases from J, leaving 8 bases between. Germline CDR1 reads SGHTA; CDR2 reads FQGNSA. The CDR3 is made up of 13 amino acids. CDR3 nucleotides: TGTGCCAGCAGCTTAGTTATCCGGGAAAAACTGTTTTTT. It yields the protein CASSLVIREKLFF.

This chain connects TRBV11-2 to TRBJ2-7; the D is unclear. V was cut by 8 bases and J by 6 bases, with 17 bases left in between. Germline values: CDR1 SGHAT, CDR2 FQNNGV. CDR3 length: 13 residues. This CDR3 reads CASEAEIMIEQYF. CDR3 coding DNA: TGTGCCAGCGAGGCAGAGATCATGATCGAGCAGTACTTC.

The V gene is TRBV18, the J gene TRBJ1-5, with D hard to call. Germline lookup yields CDR1 KGHSH and CDR2 LQKENI. The CDR3 sequence is 15 residues long. The V and J ends lost 2 bases and 5 bases respectively, with 13 bases between them. The DNA for the CDR3 is TGTGCCAGCTCACCAATCGCAGAGGGAGATCAGCCCCAGCATTTT. The encoded protein is CASSPIAEGDQPQHF.

The chain has TRBV30 and TRBJ2-1; 8 nucleotides agree with TRBD2. V dropped 7 bases and J dropped 6; count of bases not matched to a gene: 8. The CDR3 runs 13 residues. Per germline, CDR1 GTSNPN and CDR2 SVGIG (reference sequence). The CDR3 spells CASKVRGANEQFF. The CDR3, as DNA: TGTGCCTCAAAGGTGCGGGGGGCCAATGAGCAGTTCTTC.

The chain recombines TRBV9 with TRBJ2-3; 8 nucleotides agree with TRBD2. The CDR3 consists of 16 residues. The V gene end was trimmed by 4 bases and the J gene end by 0 bases; junction bases not matched to a gene: 7. Germline V lookup: CDR1 SGDLS, CDR2 YYNGEE. CDR3 in DNA: TGTGCCAGCAGCCTTTTGGGCGGGGGGAGCACAGATACGCAGTATTTT. It specifies CASSLLGGGSTDTQYF.